Described below is a single T cell receptor (beta chain) sequence and its context. This record comes from a study of blood T cell repertoires in COVID-19. Study as a whole: Some COVID-19 samples were acute and others convalescent; all came from the United States, Italy and Spain. T cells, B-cell-depleted T cells, or PBMCs provided the cDNA or gDNA that served as material.

V was cut by 3 bases and J by 4 bases, with 12 bases left in between. Germline V gene lookup returns CDR1 ENHRY and CDR2 SYGVKD. This CDR3 contains 14 residues. Per the original data handling: Amplification from reference gene primers served as the basis for estimated nucleated cell counts. Profiling relied on immunoSEQ multiplex PCR, and the TCRdb table lists in-frame clones only, not all of them. The DNA gave D and trimming, while V, J and clone size come from that table. This sample yields 130,000 or so clones, of which about 84% are seen a single time; 9% to 15% belongs to the top ten. The V and J genes are TRBV10-3 and TRBJ2-5; D might be TRBD1 (6 bases). Sequencing was done on a sample of peripheral blood. The clonotype originates from an older woman with acute or convalescent COVID-19. This CDR3 reads CAISDRDRRETQYF. Written as DNA, the CDR3 is TGTGCCATCAGTGACCGTGACAGGCGAGAGACCCAGTACTTC.